Below, 5 T cell receptor beta chains from the same sample are listed, as sequenced in a study of PD-L1 blockade in urothelial cancer. Clones were sequenced by immunoSEQ multiplex PCR, and TCRdb holds only the in-frame ones, with some missing. The sample includes about 88,000 clones, 90% seen only once; the top ten take approximately 10%. The sequenced sample was PBMCs, obtained around atezolizumab (anti-PD-L1) treatment. All receptors derive from a man aged 55 to 70 with urothelial cancer.

The CDR3 coding sequence is TGTGCCAGCAGTTCTCCAGGGACTGGCAATCAGCCCCAGCATTTT. Its protein is CASSSPGTGNQPQHF. The chain employs TRBV28 and TRBJ1-5; weak D call: TRBD1 (5 bases). The CDR3 extends over 15 amino acids. V was cut by 4 bases and J by 2 bases, with 12 bases left in between. Germline loops: CDR1 MDHEN, CDR2 SYDVKM. Filled out from reference TRBV28 and TRBJ1-5, the complete variable domain reads DVKVTQSSRYLVKRTGEKVFLECVQDMDHENMFWYRQDPGLGLRLIYFSYDVKMKEKGDIPEGYSVSREKKERFSLILESASTNQTSMYLCASSSPGTGNQPQHFGDGTRLSIL.

This rearrangement joins TRBV5-5 to TRBJ2-5; a weak D match, TRBD2 (5 bases). V lost 0 bases, J lost 2 bases, and 8 bases lay in between. The germline CDR1 and CDR2 sequences are SGHKS and YYEKEE (reference sequence). CDR3 length equals 14 residues. CDR3 loop: CASSLGGGQETQYF. The CDR3 coding sequence is TGTGCCAGCAGCTTGGGAGGCGGGCAAGAGACCCAGTACTTC.

This clone was seen only a few times. Here the CDR3 reads CASSLGWASSYEQYF. CDR3 nucleotides: TGTGCCAGCAGCTTAGGTTGGGCGAGCTCCTACGAGCAGTACTTC. The chain carries TRBV7-9 and TRBJ2-7; D is undetermined. Trimming took off 1 base at V and 0 bases at J, with 10 bases between the two ends. This CDR3 has 15 residues. Germline-derived CDR1 and CDR2 are SEHNR and FQNEAQ (reference sequence).

The J gene is TRBJ2-2, the V gene TRBV4-2; perhaps TRBD2 as D (7 bases). The CDR3 loop spans 17 amino acids. V lost 0 bases, J lost 4 bases, and 15 bases lay in between. CDR1 and CDR2 from the germline V gene are LGHNA and YNFKEQ. The CDR3 sequence: CASSQDLGGGSTGELFF. The CDR3 DNA follows: TGTGCCAGCAGCCAAGATTTGGGCGGGGGCTCCACCGGGGAGCTGTTTTTT.

A few counts support this clone. The sample holds other DNA sequences that translate to the same CDR3. The chain combines TRBV9 with TRBJ2-3, with 9 bases aligning to TRBD2. The CDR3 is made up of 15 amino acids. Germline assignment: CDR1 SGDLS and CDR2 YYNGEE. After removal of 0 bases from V and 3 bases from J, the junction contained 2 bases not matched to a gene. The CDR3 loop is CASSVGLAATDTQYF. The DNA of the CDR3 is TGTGCCAGCAGCGTAGGACTAGCGGCGACAGATACGCAGTATTTT.